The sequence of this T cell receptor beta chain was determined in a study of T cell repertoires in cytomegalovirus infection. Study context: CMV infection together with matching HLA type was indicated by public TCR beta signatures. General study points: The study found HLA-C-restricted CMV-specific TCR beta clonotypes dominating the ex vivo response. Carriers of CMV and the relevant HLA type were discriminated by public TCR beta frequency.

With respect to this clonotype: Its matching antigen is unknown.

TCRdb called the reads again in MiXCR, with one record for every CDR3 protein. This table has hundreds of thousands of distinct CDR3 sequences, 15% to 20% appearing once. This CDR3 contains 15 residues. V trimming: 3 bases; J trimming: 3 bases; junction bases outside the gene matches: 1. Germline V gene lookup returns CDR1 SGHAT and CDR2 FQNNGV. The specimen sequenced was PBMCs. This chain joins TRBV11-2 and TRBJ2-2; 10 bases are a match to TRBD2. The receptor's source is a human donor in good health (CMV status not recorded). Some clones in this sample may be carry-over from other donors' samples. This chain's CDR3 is CASSFSGRDTGELFF. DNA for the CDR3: TGTGCCAGCAGCTTCAGCGGGAGGGACACCGGGGAGCTGTTTTTT. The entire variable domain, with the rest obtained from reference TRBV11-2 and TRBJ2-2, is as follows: EAGVAQSPRYKIIEKRQSVAFWCNPISGHATLYWYQQILGQGPKLLIQFQNNGVVDDSQLPKDRFSAERLKGVDSTLKIQPAKLEDSAVYLCASSFSGRDTGELFFGEGSRLTVL.